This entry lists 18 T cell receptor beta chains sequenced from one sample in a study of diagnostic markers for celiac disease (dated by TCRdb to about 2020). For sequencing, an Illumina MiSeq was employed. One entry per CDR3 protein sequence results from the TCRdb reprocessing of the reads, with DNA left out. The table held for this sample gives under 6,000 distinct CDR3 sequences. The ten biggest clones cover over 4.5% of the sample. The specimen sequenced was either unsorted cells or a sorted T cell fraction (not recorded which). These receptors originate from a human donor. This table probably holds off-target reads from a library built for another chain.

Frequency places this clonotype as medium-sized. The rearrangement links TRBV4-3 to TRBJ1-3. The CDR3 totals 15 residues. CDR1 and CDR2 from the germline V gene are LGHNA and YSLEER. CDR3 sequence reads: CASSQDSASGNTIYF.

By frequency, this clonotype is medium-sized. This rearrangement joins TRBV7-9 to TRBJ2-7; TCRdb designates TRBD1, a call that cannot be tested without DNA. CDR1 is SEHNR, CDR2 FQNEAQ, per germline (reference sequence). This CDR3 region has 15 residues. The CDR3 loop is CASSYYELGDYEQYF.

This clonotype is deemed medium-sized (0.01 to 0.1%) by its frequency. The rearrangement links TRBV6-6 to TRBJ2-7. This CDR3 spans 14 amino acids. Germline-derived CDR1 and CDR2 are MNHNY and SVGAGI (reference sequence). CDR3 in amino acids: CASSYFVETSEQYF.

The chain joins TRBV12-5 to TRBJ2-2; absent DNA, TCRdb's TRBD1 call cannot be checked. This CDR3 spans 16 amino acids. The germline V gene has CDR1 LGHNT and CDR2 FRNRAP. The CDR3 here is CASGFARGQGAGELFF.

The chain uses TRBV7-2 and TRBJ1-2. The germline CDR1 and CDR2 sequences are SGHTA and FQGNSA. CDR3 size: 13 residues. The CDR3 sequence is CASSFPSLYGYTF.

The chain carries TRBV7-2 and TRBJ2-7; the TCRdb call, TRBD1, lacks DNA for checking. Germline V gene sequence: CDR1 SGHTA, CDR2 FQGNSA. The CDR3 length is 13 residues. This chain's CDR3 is CASSPRTGSEQYF. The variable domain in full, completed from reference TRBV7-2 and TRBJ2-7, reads GAGVSQSPSNKVTEKGKDVELRCDPISGHTALYWYRQSLGQGLEFLIYFQGNSAPDKSGLPSDRFSAERTGGSVSTLTIQRTQQEDSAVYLCASSPRTGSEQYFGPGTRLTVT.

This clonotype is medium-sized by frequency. The CDR3 reads CASSLGMPSTYEQYF. The rearrangement joins TRBV7-9 to TRBJ2-7. Germline V CDR1 and CDR2: SEHNR, FQNEAQ (reference sequence). This CDR3 spans 15 amino acids.

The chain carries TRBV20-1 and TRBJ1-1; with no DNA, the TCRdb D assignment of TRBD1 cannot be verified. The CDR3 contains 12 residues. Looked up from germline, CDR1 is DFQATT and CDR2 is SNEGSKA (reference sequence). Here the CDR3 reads CSARAAQGGAFF.

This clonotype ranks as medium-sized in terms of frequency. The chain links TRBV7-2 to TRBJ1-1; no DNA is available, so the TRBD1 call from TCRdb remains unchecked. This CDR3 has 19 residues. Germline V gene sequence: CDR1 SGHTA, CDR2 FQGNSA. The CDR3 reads CASSLRRGGHGSSVAEAFF.

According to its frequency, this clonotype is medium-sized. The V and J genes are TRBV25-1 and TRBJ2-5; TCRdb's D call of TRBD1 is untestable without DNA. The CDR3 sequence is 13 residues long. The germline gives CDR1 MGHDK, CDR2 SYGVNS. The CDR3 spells CASSPTGKETQYF.

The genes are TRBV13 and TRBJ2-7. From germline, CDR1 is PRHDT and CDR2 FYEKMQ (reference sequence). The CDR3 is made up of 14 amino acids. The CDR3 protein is CASSLLAGTYEQYF.

Here the CDR3 reads CASSFGTGTYEQYF. The rearrangement uses TRBV5-1 and TRBJ2-7; the TCRdb call, TRBD1, lacks DNA for checking. The length of the CDR3 is 14 residues. CDR1 is SGHRS and CDR2 is YFSETQ in the germline V gene. The full variable domain, with the rest looked up from reference TRBV5-1 and TRBJ2-7, is KAGVTQTPRYLIKTRGQQVTLSCSPISGHRSVSWYQQTPGQGLQFLFEYFSETQRNKGNFPGRFSGRQFSNSRSEMNVSTLELGDSALYLCASSFGTGTYEQYFGPGTRLTVT.

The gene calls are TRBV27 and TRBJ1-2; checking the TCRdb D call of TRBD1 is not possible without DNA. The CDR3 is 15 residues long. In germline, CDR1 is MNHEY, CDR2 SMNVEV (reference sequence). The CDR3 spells CASSWSGGANYGYTF.

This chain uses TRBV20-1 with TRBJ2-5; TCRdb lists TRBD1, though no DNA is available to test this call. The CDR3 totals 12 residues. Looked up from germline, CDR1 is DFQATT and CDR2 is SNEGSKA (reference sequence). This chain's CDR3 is CSAGTPRETQYF.

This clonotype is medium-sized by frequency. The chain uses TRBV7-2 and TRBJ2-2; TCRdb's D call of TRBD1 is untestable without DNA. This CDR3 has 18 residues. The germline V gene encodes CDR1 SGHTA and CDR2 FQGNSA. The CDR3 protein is CASSRRRPASLNTGELFF.

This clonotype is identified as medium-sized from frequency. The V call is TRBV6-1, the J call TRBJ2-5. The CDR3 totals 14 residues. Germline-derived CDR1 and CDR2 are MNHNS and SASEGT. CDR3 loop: CASSEVRVQETQYF.

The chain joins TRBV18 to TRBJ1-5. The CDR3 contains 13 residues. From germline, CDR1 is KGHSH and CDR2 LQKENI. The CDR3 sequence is CASSPDGYQPQHF.

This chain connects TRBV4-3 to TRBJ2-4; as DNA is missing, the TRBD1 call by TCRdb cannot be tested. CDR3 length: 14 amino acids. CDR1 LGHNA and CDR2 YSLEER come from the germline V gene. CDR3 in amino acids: CASSQDTGVNIQYF.